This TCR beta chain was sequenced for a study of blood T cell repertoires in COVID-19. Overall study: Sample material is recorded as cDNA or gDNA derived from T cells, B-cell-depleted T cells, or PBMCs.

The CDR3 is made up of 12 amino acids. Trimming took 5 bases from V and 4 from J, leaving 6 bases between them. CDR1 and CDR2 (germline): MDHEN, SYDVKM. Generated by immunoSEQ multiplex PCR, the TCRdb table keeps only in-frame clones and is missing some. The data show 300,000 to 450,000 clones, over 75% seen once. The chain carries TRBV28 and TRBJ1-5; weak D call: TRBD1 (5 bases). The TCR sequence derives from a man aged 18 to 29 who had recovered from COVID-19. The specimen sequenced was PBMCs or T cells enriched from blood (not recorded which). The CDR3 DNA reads TGTGCCAGCAGTAGGGGTAATCAGCCCCAGCATTTT. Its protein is CASSRGNQPQHF.